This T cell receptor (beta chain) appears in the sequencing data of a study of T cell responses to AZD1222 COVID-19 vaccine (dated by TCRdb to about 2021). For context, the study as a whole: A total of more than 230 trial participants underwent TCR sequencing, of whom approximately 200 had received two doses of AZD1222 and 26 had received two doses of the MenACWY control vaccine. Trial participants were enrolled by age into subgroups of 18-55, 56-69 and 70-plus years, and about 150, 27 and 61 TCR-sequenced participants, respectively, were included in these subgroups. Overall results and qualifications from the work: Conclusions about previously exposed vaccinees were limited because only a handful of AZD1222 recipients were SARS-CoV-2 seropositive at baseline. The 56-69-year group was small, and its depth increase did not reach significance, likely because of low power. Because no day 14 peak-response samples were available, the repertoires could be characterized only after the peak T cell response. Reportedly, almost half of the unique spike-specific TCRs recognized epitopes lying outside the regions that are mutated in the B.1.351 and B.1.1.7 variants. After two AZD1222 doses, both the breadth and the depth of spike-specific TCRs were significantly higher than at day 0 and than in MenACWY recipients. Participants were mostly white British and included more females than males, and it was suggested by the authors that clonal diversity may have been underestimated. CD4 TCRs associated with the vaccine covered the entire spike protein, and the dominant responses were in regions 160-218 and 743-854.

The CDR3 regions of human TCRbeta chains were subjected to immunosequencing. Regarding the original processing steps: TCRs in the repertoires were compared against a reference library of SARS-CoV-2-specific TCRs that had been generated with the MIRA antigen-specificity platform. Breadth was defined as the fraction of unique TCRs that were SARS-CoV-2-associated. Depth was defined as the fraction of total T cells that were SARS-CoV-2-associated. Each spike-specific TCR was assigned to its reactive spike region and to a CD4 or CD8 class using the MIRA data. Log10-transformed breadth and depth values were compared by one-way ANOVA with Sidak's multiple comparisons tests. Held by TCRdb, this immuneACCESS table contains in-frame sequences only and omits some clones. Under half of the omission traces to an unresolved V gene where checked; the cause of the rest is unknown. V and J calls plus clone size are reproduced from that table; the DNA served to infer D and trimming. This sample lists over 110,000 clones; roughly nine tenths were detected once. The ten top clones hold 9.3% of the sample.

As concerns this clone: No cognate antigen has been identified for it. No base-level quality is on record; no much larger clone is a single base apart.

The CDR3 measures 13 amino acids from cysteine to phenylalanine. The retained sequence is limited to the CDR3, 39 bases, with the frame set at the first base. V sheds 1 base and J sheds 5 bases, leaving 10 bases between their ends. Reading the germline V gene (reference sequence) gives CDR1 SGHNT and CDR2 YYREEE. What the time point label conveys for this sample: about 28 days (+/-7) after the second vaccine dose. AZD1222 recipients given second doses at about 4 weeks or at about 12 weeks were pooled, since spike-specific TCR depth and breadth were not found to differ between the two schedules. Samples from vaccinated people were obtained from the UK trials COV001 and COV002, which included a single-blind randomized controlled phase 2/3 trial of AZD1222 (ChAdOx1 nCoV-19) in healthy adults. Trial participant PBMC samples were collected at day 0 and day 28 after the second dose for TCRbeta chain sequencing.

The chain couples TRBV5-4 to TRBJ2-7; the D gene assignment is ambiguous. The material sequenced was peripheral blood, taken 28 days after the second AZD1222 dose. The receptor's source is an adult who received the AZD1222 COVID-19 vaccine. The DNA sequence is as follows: TGTGCCAGCAGCTTGAGTTTCGCGGACGAGCAGTACTTC. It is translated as CASSLSFADEQYF.